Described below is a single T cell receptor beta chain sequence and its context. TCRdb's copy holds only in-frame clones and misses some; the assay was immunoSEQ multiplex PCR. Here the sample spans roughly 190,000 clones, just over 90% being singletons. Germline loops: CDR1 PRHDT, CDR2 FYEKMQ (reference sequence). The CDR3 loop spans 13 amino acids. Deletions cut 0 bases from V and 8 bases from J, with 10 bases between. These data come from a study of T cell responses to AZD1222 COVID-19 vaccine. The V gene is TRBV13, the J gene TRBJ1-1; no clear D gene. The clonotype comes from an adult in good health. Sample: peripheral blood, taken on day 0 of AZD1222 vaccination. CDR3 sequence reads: CASSLGHSVEAFF. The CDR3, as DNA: TGTGCCAGCAGCTTAGGCCACTCAGTCGAAGCTTTCTTT.